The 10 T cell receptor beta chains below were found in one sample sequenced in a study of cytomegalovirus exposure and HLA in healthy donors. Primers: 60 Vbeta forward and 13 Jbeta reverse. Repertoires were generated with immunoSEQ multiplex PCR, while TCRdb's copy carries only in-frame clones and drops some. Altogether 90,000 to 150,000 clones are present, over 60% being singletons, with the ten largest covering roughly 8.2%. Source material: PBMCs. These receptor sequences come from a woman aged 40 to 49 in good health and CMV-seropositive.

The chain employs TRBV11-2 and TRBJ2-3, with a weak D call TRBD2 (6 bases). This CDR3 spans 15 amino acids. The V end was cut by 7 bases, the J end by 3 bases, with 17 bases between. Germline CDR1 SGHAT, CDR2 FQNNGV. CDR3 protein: CASTVSAGLTDTQYF. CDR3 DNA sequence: TGTGCCAGCACCGTATCCGCGGGACTTACAGATACGCAGTATTTT.

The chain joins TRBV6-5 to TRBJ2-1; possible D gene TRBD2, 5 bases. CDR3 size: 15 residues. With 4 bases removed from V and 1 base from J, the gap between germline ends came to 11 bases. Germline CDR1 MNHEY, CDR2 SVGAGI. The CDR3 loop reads CASSLDGVSYNEQFF. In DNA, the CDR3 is TGTGCCAGCAGTTTGGACGGGGTATCCTACAATGAGCAGTTCTTC.

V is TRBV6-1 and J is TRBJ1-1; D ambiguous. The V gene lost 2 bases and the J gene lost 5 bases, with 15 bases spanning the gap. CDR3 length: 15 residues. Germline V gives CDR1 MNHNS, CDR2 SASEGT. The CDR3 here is CASSEWRERGTEAFF. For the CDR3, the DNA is TGTGCCAGCAGTGAATGGCGGGAGCGAGGAACTGAAGCTTTCTTT.

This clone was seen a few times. CDR3 sequence: CSVVTGGRDTQYF. Written as DNA, the CDR3 is TGCAGCGTTGTTACAGGGGGGAGGGATACGCAGTATTTT. The chain has TRBV29-1 and TRBJ2-3, with 8 bases aligning to TRBD1. CDR1 is SQVTM and CDR2 is ANQGSEA in the germline V gene. Trimming removed 4 bases from V and 6 bases from J; junction bases left unmatched: 6. This CDR3 is built from 13 residues.

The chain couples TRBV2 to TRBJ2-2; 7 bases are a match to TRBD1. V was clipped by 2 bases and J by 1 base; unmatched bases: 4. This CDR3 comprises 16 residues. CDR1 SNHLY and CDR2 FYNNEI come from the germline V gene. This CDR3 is CASSELGTENTGELFF. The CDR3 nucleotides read TGTGCCAGCAGTGAACTCGGGACAGAGAACACCGGGGAGCTGTTTTTT.

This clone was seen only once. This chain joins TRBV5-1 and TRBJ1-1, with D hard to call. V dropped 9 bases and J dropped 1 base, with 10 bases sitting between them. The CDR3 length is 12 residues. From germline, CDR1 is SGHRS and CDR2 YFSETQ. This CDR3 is CATKGGNTEAFF. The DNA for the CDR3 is TGCGCCACCAAAGGAGGGAACACTGAAGCTTTCTTT.

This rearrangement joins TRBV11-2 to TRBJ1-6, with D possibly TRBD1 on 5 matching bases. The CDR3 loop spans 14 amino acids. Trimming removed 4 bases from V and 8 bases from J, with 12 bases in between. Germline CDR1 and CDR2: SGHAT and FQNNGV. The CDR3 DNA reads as TGTGCCAGCAGCTCCCGGACACTATATTCACCCCTCCACTTT. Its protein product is CASSSRTLYSPLHF.

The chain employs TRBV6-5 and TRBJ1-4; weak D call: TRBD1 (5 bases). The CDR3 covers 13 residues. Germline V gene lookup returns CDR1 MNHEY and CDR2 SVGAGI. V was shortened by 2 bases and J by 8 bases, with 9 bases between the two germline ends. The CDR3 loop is CASSYGGGEKLFF. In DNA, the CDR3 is TGTGCCAGCAGTTACGGGGGAGGGGAAAAACTGTTTTTT.

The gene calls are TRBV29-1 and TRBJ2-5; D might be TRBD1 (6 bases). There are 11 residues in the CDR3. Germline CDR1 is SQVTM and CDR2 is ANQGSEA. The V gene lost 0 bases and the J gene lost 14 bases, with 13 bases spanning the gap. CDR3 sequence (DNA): TGCAGCGTTGAAGATGGACAGACCCTATACTTC. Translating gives CSVEDGQTLYF.

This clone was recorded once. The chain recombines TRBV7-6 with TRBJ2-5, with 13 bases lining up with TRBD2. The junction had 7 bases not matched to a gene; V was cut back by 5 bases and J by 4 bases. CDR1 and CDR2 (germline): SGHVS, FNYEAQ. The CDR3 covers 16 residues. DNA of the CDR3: TGTGCCAGCAGCACACCCACTAGCGGGGGGGGAGAGACCCAGTACTTC. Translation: CASSTPTSGGGETQYF.